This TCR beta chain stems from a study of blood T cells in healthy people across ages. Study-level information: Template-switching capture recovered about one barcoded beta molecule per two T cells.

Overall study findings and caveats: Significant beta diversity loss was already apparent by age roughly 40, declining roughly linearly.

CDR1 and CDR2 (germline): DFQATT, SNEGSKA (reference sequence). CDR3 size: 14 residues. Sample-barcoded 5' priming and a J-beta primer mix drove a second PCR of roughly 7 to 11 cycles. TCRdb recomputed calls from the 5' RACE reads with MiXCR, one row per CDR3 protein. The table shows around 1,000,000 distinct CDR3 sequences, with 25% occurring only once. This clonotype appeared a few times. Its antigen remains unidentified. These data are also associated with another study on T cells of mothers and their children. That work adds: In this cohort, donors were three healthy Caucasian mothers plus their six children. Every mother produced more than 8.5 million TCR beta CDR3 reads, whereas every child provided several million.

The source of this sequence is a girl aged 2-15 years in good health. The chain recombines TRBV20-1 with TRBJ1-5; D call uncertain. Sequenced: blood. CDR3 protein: CSAVRVDSNQPQHF. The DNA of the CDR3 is TGCAGCGCAGTGCGGGTGGATAGCAATCAGCCCCAGCATTTT.